This TCR beta chain was observed in a study of T-cell reconstitution after alpha-beta-depleted transplantation in children. V shed 8 bases and J shed 0 bases, with 13 bases lying between them. The CDR3 sequence is 13 residues long. From germline, CDR1 is SQVTM and CDR2 ANQGSEA. Unique molecular identifiers were incorporated when the TCRbeta library was constructed. MiXCR, applied by TCRdb to the PCR reads, yields one record per CDR3 protein. The sample yields almost 3,000 distinct CDR3 sequences, roughly 20% seen once. The chain links TRBV29-1 to TRBJ2-5; D unclear. The sample was PBMCs, mostly from graft donor cells, taken 60 days after TCRalphabeta/CD19-depleted stem cell transplant. The source of this sequence is a female patient younger than 18 who had a stem cell transplant for acute lymphoblastic leukemia, so the T cells may come from the graft donor. The CDR3 DNA reads TGCAGCTCCCCCGGGCACTACCAAGAGACCCAGTACTTC. Its protein is CSSPGHYQETQYF.